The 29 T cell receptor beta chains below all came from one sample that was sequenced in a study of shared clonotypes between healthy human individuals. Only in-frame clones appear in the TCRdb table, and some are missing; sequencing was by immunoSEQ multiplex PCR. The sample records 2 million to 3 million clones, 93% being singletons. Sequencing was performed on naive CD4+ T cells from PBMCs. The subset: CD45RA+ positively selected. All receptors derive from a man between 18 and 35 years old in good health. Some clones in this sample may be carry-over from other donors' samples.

CDR3 sequence reads: CASSRAAAKAYEQYF. Here the CDR3 DNA reads TGTGCCAGCAGCCGGGCGGCGGCCAAAGCCTACGAGCAGTACTTC. The V gene is TRBV27, the J gene TRBJ2-7; D unresolved. V was cut by 6 bases and J by 2 bases, with 17 bases left in between. This CDR3 is 15 amino acids long. Germline CDR1 reads MNHEY; CDR2 reads SMNVEV (reference sequence).

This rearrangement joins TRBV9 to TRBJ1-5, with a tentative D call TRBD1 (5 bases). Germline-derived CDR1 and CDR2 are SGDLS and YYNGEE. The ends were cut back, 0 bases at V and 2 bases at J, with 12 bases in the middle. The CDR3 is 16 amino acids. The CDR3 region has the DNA TGTGCCAGCAGCGTAGGGTCGGGGGAAGGCAATCAGCCCCAGCATTTT. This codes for CASSVGSGEGNQPQHF.

CDR3 in amino acids: CASSQRQARNTGELFF. The CDR3 DNA reads TGCGCCAGCAGCCAACGCCAAGCGAGAAACACCGGGGAGCTGTTTTTT. The rearrangement uses TRBV4-1 and TRBJ2-2; no clear D. Germline-derived CDR1 and CDR2 are MGHRA and YSYEKL. V shed 2 bases and J shed 2 bases, with 12 bases lying between them. The CDR3 has 16 amino acids.

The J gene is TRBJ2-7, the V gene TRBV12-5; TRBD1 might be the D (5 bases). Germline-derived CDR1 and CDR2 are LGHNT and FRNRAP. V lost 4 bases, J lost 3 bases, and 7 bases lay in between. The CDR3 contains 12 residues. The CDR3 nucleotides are TGTGCTAGTGGTTCGGACATCTACGAGCAGTACTTC. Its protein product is CASGSDIYEQYF.

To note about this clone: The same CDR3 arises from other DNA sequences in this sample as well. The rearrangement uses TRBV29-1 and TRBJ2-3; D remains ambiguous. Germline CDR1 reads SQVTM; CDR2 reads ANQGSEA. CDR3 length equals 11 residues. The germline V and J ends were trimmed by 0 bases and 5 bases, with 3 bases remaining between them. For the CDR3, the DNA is TGCAGCGTTGAAGATAGAGATACGCAGTATTTT. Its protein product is CSVEDRDTQYF.

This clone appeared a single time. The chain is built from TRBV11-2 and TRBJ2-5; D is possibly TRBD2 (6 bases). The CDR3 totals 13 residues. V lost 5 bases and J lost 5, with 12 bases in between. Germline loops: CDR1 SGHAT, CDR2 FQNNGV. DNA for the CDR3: TGTGCCAGCAGCCAACCGGGAGTCGAGACCCAGTACTTC. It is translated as CASSQPGVETQYF.

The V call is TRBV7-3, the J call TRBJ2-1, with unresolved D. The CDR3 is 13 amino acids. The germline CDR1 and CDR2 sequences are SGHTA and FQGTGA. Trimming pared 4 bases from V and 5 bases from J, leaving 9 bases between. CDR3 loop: CASSSTQNNEQFF. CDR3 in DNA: TGTGCCAGCAGCTCCACCCAGAACAATGAGCAGTTCTTC. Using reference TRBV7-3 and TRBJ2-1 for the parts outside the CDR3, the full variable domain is GAGVSQTPSNKVTEKGKYVELRCDPISGHTALYWYRQSLGQGPEFLIYFQGTGAADDSGLPNDRFFAVRPEGSVSTLKIQRTERGDSAVYLCASSSTQNNEQFFGPGTRLTVL.

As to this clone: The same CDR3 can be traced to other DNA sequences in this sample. The CDR3 DNA follows: TGTGCCTGGAGTGAGGGACGGACCTACGAGCAGTACTTC. Translating gives CAWSEGRTYEQYF. V gene TRBV30 combines with J gene TRBJ2-7; D might be TRBD1 or TRBD2, each matching 5 bases. Germline lookup yields CDR1 GTSNPN and CDR2 SVGIG (reference sequence). The ends were cut back, 1 base at V and 2 bases at J, with 9 bases in the middle. The CDR3 sequence is 13 residues long.

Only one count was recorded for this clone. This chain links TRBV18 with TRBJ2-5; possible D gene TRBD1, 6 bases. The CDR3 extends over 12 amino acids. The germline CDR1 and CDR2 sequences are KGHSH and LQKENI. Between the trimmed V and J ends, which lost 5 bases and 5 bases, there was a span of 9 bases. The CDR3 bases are TGTGCCAGCTCAAGACAGGAGGAGACCCAGTACTTC. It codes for CASSRQEETQYF.

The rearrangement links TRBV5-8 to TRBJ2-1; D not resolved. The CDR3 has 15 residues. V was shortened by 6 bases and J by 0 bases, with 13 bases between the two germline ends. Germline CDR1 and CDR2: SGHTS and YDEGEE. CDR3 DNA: TGTGCCAGCACCCGGCTGCCGGGCTCCTACAATGAGCAGTTCTTC. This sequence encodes CASTRLPGSYNEQFF. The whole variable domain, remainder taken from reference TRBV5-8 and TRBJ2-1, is EAGVTQSPTHLIKTRGQQATLRCSPISGHTSVYWYQQALGLGLQFLLWYDEGEERNRGNFPPRFSGRQFPNYSSELNVNALELEDSALYLCASTRLPGSYNEQFFGPGTRLTVL.

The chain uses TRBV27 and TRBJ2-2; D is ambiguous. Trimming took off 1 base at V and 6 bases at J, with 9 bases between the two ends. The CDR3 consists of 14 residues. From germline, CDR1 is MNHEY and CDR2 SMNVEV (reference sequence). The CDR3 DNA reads TGTGCCAGCAGTTTATTTCGGGCCGCCGGGGAGCTGTTTTTT. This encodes CASSLFRAAGELFF.

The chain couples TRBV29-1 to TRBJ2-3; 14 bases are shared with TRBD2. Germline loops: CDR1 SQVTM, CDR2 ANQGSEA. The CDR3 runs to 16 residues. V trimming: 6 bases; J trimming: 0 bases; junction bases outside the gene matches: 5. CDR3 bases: TGCAGCGTCGCCGGGACTAGCGGGAGAAGCACAGATACGCAGTATTTT. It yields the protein CSVAGTSGRSTDTQYF.

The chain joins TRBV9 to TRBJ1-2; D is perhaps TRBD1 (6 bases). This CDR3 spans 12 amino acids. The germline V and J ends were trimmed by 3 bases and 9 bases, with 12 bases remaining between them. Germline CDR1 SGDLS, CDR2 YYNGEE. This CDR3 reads CASSGTATRYTF. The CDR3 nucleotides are TGTGCCAGCAGCGGGACAGCCACCCGCTACACCTTC. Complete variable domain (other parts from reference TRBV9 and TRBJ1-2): DSGVTQTPKHLITATGQRVTLRCSPRSGDLSVYWYQQSLDQGLQFLIQYYNGEERAKGNILERFSAQQFPDLHSELNLSSLELGDSALYFCASSGTATRYTFGSGTRLTVV.

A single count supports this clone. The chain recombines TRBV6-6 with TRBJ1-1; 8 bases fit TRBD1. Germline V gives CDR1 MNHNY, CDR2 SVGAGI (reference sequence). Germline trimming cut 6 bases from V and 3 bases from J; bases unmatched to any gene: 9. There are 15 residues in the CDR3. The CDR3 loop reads CASRQGVVRYTEAFF. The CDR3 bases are TGTGCCAGCAGACAGGGGGTGGTTCGGTACACTGAAGCTTTCTTT.

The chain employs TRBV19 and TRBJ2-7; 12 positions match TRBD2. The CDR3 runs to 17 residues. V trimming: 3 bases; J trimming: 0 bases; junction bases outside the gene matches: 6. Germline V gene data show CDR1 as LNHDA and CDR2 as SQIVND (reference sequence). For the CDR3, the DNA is TGTGCCAGTAGTATCGGACTAGCGGGACGAAGCTCCTACGAGCAGTACTTC. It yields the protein CASSIGLAGRSSYEQYF.

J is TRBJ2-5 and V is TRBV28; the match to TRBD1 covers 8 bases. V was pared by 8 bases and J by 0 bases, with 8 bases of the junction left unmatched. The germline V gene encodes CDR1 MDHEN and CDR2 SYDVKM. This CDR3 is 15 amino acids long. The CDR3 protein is CASQRGQGYQETQYF. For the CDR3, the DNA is TGTGCCAGCCAGCGAGGACAGGGCTACCAAGAGACCCAGTACTTC.

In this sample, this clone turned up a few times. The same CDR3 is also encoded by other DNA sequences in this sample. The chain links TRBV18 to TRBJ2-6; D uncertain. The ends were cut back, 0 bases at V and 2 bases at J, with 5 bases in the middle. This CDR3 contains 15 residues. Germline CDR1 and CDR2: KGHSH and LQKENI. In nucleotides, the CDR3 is TGTGCCAGCTCACCACCCGGAGCTGGGGCCAACGTCCTGACTTTC. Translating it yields CASSPPGAGANVLTF.

The CDR3 spells CASSAPAGGSSGANVLTF. The CDR3 nucleotides read TGTGCCAGCAGCGCGCCGGCAGGGGGCAGCTCTGGGGCCAACGTCCTGACTTTC. The chain carries TRBV7-3 and TRBJ2-6; 8 positions match TRBD1. CDR1 SGHTA and CDR2 FQGTGA come from the germline V gene. J lost 0 bases, V lost 5 bases, and 9 bases had no gene match. The CDR3 is 18 residues long.

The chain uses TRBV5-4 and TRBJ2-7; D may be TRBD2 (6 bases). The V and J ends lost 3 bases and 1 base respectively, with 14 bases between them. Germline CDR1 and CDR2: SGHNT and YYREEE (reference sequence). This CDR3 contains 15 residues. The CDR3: CASSSPGAKSYEQYF. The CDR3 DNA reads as TGTGCCAGCAGCTCACCGGGAGCAAAATCCTACGAGCAGTACTTC. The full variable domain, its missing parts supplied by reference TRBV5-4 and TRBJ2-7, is ETGVTQSPTHLIKTRGQQVTLRCSSQSGHNTVSWYQQALGQGPQFIFQYYREEENGRGNFPPRFSGLQFPNYSSELNVNALELDDSALYLCASSSPGAKSYEQYFGPGTRLTVT.

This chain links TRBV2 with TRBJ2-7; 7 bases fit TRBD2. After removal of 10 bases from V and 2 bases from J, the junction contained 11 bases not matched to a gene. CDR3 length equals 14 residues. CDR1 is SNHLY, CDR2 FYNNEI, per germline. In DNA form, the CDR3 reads TGTGCCACCTCGGGAACCGGGACTACCTACGAGCAGTACTTC. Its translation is CATSGTGTTYEQYF.

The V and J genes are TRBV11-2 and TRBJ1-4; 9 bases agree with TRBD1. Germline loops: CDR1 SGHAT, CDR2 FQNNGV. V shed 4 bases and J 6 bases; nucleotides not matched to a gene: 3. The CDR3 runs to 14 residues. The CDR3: CASSSTGGYEKLFF. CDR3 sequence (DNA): TGTGCCAGCAGCTCCACAGGGGGCTATGAAAAACTGTTTTTT.

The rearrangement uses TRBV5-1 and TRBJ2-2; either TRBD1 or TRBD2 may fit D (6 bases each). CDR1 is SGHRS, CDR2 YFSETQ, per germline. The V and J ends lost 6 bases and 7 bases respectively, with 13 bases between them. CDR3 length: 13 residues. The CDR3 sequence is CASKSGGGGELFF. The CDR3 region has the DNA TGCGCCAGCAAGTCCGGGGGCGGCGGGGAGCTGTTTTTT.

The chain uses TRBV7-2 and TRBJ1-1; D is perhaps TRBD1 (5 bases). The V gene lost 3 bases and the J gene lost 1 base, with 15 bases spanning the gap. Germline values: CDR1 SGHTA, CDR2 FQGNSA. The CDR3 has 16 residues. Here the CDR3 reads CASSFTSVGGNTEAFF. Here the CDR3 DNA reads TGTGCCAGCAGCTTCACTTCGGTGGGGGGGAACACTGAAGCTTTCTTT.

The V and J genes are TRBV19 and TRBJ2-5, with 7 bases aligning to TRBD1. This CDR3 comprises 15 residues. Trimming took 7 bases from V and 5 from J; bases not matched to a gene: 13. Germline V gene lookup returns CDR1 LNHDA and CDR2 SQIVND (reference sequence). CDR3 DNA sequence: TGTGCCAGTAAAGGGTTGGGGCAGGGGGTTGAGACCCAGTACTTC. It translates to CASKGLGQGVETQYF.

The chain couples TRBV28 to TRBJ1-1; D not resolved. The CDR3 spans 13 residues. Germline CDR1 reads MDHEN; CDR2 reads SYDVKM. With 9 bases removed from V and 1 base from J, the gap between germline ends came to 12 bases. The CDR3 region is CASWGTWNTEAFF. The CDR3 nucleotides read TGTGCCAGTTGGGGAACCTGGAACACTGAAGCTTTCTTT.

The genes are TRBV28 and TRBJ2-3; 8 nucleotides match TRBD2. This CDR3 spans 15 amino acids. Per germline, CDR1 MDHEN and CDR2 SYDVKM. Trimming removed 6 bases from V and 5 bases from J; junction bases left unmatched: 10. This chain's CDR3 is CASRDPGLEGDTQYF. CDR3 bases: TGTGCCAGCAGGGACCCGGGACTAGAAGGAGATACGCAGTATTTT. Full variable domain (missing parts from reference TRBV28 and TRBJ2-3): DVKVTQSSRYLVKRTGEKVFLECVQDMDHENMFWYRQDPGLGLRLIYFSYDVKMKEKGDIPEGYSVSREKKERFSLILESASTNQTSMYLCASRDPGLEGDTQYFGPGTRLTVL.

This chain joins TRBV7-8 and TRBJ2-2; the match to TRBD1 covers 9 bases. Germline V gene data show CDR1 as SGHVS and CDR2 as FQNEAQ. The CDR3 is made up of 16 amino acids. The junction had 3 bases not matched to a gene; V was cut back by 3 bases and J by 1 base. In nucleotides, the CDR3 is TGTGCCAGCAGCTTTAGACAGGGGGGGAACACCGGGGAGCTGTTTTTT. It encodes CASSFRQGGNTGELFF. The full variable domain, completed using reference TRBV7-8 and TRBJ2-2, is GAGVSQSPRYKVAKRGQDVALRCDPISGHVSLFWYQQALGQGPEFLTYFQNEAQLDKSGLPSDRFFAERPEGSVSTLKIQRTQQEDSAVYLCASSFRQGGNTGELFFGEGSRLTVL.

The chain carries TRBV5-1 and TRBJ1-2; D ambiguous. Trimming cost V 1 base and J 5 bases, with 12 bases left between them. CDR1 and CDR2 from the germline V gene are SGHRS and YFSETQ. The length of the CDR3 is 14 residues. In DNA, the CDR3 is TGCGCCAGCAGCTTGCAGCCGGTGGAGTATGGCTACACCTTC. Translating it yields CASSLQPVEYGYTF.

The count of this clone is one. The CDR3 bases are TGCGCCAGCAGTCGACAGGACAGGGACCAAGAGACCCAGTACTTC. Amino acids: CASSRQDRDQETQYF. The chain is built from TRBV4-1 and TRBJ2-5; the match to TRBD1 covers 8 bases. In germline, CDR1 is MGHRA, CDR2 YSYEKL. V lost 6 bases, J lost 0 bases, and 6 bases stayed unmatched. The CDR3 is 15 amino acids.